This T cell receptor (beta chain) is from a study of Tregs in tolerant kidney transplant recipients. The assay was immunoSEQ multiplex PCR, and TCRdb's table has in-frame clones only and misses some. The repertoire includes over 60,000 clones, 95% to 98% of them detected once, and around 0.58% sits in the top ten. CDR1 is GTSNPN, CDR2 SVGIG, per germline (reference sequence). This CDR3 spans 17 amino acids. Trimming cost V 6 bases and J 3 bases; bases outside gene matches: 19. This sequence originates from a human donor who received a combined kidney and bone marrow transplant. V gene TRBV30 combines with J gene TRBJ1-2; 7 nucleotides align to TRBD1. The sequencing used CD4+ T cells from blood, collected before the transplant. The CDR3 is CACKGWIRATGDYGYTF. CDR3 bases: TGTGCCTGCAAGGGCTGGATCAGGGCTACAGGGGACTATGGCTACACCTTC.